This T cell receptor (beta chain) is from a study of T cells in Graves' hyperthyroidism and ophthalmopathy. Study-wide results and limits: The model forecast ophthalmopathy, anticipating it by a median around 6.4 months before onset. Patients with ophthalmopathy were separated from those with stable hyperthyroidism by a 13 V-J model. Appearing also in blood were most of the thyroid clonotypes expanded above 0.001.

Turning to this clonotype: Its antigen remains unknown.

Germline assignment: CDR1 KGHDR and CDR2 SFDVKD. Trimming removed 0 bases at V and 5 bases at J, with 7 bases between. There are 13 residues in the CDR3. TCR beta CDR3 regions were amplified from RNA transcripts. Carried out on the TCR CDR3, a first-round RT-PCR used the HTBI primer set. TCRdb processed the multiplex PCR reads anew with MiXCR; each CDR3 protein has one entry. In the table there are about 560,000 distinct CDR3 sequences, 46% of which are singletons. This clonotype was sampled from a woman aged 18-29 years with Graves' hyperthyroidism. The V and J genes are TRBV24-1 and TRBJ2-7; D unclear. Sequenced sample: peripheral blood or thyroid tissue (not recorded which). CDR3 sequence (DNA): TGTGCCACCAGTGATTTGGCCGACGACGAGCAGTACTTC. It is translated as CATSDLADDEQYF.